This TCR beta chain appears in the sequencing data of a study of T cells in Graves' hyperthyroidism and ophthalmopathy. The table lists this clonotype with a few counts. The CDR3 sequence is 13 residues long. J lost 14 bases, V lost 5 bases, and 11 bases had no gene match. Germline assignment: CDR1 MNHEY and CDR2 SVGEGT. TCR beta CDR3 region amplification was performed from RNA transcripts. With the HTBI primer set, the TCR CDR3 went through a first round of RT-PCR. Each CDR3 protein is one row after TCRdb ran MiXCR on the multiplex PCR reads. Among hundreds of thousands of distinct CDR3 sequences listed, 30% to 40% were seen once.

Sequenced sample: blood. This clonotype was obtained from a woman in her forties with Graves' hyperthyroidism. The chain carries TRBV6-2 or TRBV6-3 and TRBJ1-4; the match to TRBD1 covers 7 bases. As DNA, the CDR3 is TGTGCCAGCAGTGAAGGGGCTACAGGGGCCCTGTTTTTT. Encoded protein: CASSEGATGALFF.